This entry features one T cell receptor (beta chain) sequence. Its antigen is unidentified. The V gene's germline CDR1 is DFQATT and CDR2 SNEGSKA (reference sequence). This CDR3 spans 12 amino acids. The trim removed 6 bases at V and 4 bases at J, leaving 5 bases unmatched. This sample stems from a study of human T cells and chemical hapten exposure. Study results and limitations: The study found expanded TCRs formed significantly more large CDR3 similarity clusters than controls.

TCRdb reanalysed the RACE reads using MiXCR and keeps one entry per CDR3 protein. This table holds roughly 69,000 distinct CDR3 sequences, around 10% found once. Time point in this sample: patch test 2, 6 weeks after DPC sensitization. Treatment here: therapeutic diphenylcyclopropenone sensitization with weekly scalp DPC. The sequencing used whole blood, collected in connection with sensitization to the hapten diphenylcyclopropenone (DPC). J is TRBJ2-5 and V is TRBV20-1, with TRBD1 matching over 7 bases. The clonotype comes from a woman aged 45-60 years with alopecia areata. Some clones in this sample may be carry-over from other donors' samples. In DNA, the CDR3 is TGCAGTGCCCGCCCAGGGGGAGAGACCCAGTACTTC. Its protein product is CSARPGGETQYF.